The sample holds a few counts of the clone carrying this T cell receptor (beta chain). With MiXCR, TCRdb reprocessed the PCR reads. The sample has more than 15,000 clones; under 30% are singletons. V was trimmed by 5 bases and J by 5 bases, leaving 21 bases between them. Germline lookup yields CDR1 SQVTM and CDR2 ANQGSEA. This CDR3 is 15 amino acids long. No treatment of any kind had been given to any patient before thyroid surgery. The data belong to a study of metastatic and nonmetastatic thyroid tumors. The sequence was obtained from a female donor with papillary thyroid cancer or a benign thyroid nodule (not recorded which). Some clones in this sample may be carry-over from other donors' samples. The chain combines TRBV29-1 with TRBJ1-2, with D unresolved. Sequenced: adjacent normal tissue. DNA for the CDR3: TGCAGCGTTACCCTCAGAGGGCAGGCTCGGTATGGCTACACCTTC. Translation gives CSVTLRGQARYGYTF. Looking up the rest from reference TRBV29-1 and TRBJ1-2 gives the full variable domain: SAVISQKPSRDICQRGTSLTIQCQVDSQVTMMFWYRQQPGQSLTLIATANQGSEATYESGFVIDKFPISRPNLTFSTLTVSNMSPEDSSIYLCSVTLRGQARYGYTFGSGTRLTVV.